This T cell receptor beta chain was identified during a study of blood T cell repertoires in COVID-19. Across the whole study: Acute-phase and convalescent COVID-19 samples originated in the United States, Italy and Spain.

The CDR3 totals 13 residues. CDR1 is MNHEY and CDR2 is SVGAGI in the germline V gene. V was clipped by 10 bases and J by 4 bases, with 16 bases between them. Across about 22 US areas, participants ranged in age from about 18 to 100 years. Only in-frame clones appear in the TCRdb table, and some are missing; sequencing was by immunoSEQ multiplex PCR. The sample holds 250,000 to 300,000 clones, roughly nine tenths seen once. Sequenced: PBMCs or T cells enriched from blood (not recorded which). The receptor comes from a human donor in a cohort exposed to, infected with or recovered from COVID-19 (not recorded which). The donor label of this sample is uncertain. The chain couples TRBV6-5 to TRBJ2-5; D is perhaps TRBD2 (5 bases). CDR3 sequence reads: CATGSLGGETQYF. Written as DNA, the CDR3 is TGTGCCACCGGGTCGTTAGGAGGAGAGACCCAGTACTTC.